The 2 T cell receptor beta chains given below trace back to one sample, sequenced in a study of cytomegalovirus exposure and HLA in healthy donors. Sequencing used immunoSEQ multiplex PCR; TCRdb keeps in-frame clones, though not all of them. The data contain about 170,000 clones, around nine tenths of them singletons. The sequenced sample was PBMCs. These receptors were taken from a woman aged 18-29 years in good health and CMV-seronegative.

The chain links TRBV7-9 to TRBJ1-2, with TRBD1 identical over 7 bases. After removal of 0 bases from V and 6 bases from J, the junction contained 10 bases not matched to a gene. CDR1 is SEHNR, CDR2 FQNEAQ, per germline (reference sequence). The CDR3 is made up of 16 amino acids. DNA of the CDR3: TGTGCCAGCAGCTTAGCCTTACAGGGGAGGAGGGATGGCTACACCTTC. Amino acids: CASSLALQGRRDGYTF. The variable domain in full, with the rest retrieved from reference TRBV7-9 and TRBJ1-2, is DTGVSQNPRHKITKRGQNVTFRCDPISEHNRLYWYRQTLGQGPEFLTYFQNEAQLEKSRLLSDRFSAERPKGSFSTLEIQRTEQGDSAMYLCASSLALQGRRDGYTFGSGTRLTVV.

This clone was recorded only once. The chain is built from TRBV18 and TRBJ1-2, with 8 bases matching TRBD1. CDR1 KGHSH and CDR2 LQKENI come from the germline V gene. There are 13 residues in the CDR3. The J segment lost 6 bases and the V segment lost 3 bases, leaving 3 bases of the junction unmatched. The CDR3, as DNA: TGTGCCAGCTCACCCTCGACAGGGGATGGCTACACCTTC. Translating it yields CASSPSTGDGYTF.